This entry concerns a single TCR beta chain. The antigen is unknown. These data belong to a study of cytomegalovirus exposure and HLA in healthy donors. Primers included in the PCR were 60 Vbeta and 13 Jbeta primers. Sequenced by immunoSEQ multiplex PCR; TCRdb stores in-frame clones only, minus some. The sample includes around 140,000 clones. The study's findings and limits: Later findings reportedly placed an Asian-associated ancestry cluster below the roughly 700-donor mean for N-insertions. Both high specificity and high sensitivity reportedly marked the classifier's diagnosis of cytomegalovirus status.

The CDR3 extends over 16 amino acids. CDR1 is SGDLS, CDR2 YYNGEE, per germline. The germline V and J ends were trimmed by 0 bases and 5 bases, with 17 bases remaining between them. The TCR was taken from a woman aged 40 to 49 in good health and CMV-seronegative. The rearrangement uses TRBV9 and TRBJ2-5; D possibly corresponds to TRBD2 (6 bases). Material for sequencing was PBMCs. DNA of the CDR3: TGTGCCAGCAGCGTAGCTGGAGGGGTCTCCGGGGAGACCCAGTACTTC. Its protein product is CASSVAGGVSGETQYF.